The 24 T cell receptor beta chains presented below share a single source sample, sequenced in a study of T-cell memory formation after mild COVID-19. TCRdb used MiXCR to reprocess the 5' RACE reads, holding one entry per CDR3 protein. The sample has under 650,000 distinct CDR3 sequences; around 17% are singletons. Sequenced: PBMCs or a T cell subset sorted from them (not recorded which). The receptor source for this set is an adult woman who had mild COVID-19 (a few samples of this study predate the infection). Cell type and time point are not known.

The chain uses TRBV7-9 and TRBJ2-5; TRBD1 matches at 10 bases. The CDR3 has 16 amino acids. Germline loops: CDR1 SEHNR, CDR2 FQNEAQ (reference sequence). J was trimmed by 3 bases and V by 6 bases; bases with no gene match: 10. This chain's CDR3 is CASRQYGQGGKETQYF. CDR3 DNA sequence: TGTGCCAGCAGACAATACGGACAGGGGGGGAAAGAGACCCAGTACTTC.

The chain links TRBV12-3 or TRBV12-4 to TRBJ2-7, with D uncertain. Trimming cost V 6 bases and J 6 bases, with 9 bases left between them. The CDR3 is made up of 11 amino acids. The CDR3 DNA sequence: TGTGCCAGCAGCATCCTAACCGAGCAGTACTTC. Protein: CASSILTEQYF.

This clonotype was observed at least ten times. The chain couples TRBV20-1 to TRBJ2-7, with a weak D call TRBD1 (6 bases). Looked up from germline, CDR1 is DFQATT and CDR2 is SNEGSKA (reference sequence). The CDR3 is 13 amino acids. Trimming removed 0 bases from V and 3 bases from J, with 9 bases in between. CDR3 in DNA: TGCAGTGCTAGAGAAGACAGGATCTACGAGCAGTACTTC. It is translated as CSAREDRIYEQYF.

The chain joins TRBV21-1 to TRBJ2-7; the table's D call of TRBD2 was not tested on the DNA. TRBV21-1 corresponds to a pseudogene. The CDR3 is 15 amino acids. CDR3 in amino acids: CASSRGGLAVFEQYF. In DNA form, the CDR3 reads TGTGCCAGCAGCCGAGGAGGACTAGCAGTCTTCGAGCAGTACTTC.

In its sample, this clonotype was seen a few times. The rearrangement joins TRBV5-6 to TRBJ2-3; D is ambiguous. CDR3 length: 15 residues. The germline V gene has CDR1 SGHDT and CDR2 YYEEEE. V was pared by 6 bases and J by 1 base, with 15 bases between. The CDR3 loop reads CASTGSPQGTDTQYF. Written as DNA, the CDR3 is TGTGCCAGCACAGGTTCACCCCAGGGCACAGATACGCAGTATTTT.

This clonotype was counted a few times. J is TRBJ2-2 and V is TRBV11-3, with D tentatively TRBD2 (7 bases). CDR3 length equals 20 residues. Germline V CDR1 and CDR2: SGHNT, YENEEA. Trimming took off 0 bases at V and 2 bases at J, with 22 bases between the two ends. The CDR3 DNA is TGTGCCAGCAGCTTAGATCGGGGGGCATGGCTAGCGCATAACACCGGGGAGCTGTTTTTT. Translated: CASSLDRGAWLAHNTGELFF.

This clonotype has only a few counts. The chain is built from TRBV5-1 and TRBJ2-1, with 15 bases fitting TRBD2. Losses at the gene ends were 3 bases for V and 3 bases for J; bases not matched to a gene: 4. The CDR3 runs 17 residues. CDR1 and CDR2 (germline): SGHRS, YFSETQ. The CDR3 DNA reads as TGCGCCAGCAGCTGGGGACTAGCGGGGGGCAACTACAATGAGCAGTTCTTC. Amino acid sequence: CASSWGLAGGNYNEQFF.

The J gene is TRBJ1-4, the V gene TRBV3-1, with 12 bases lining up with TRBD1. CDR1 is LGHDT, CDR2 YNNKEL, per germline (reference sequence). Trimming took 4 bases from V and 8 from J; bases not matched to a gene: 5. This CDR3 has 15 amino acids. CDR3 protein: CASSPGQGAREKLFF. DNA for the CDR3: TGTGCCAGCAGCCCGGGACAGGGGGCGCGAGAAAAACTGTTTTTT.

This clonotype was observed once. CDR3 protein: CASTPAPGTGDGNEQFF. The CDR3 coding sequence is TGTGCCAGCACCCCGGCACCCGGGACAGGGGACGGCAATGAGCAGTTCTTC. The chain links TRBV2 to TRBJ2-1; 10 nucleotides agree with TRBD1. J lost 6 bases, V lost 7 bases, and 15 bases had no gene match. The CDR3 totals 17 residues. The germline CDR1 and CDR2 sequences are SNHLY and FYNNEI.

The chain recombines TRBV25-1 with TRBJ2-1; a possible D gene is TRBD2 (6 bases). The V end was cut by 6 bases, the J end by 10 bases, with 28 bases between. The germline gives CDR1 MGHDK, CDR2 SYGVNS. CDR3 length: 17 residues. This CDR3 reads CASSPLTFVAAEGEQFF. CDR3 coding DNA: TGTGCCAGCAGCCCCTTGACGTTTGTAGCGGCGGAGGGGGAGCAGTTCTTC.

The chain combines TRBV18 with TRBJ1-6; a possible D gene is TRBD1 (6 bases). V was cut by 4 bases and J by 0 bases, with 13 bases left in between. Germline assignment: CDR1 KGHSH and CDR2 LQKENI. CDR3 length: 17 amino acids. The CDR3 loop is CASSRYQGSSYNSPLHF. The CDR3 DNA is TGTGCCAGCTCACGTTATCAGGGGAGCTCCTATAATTCACCCCTCCACTTT.

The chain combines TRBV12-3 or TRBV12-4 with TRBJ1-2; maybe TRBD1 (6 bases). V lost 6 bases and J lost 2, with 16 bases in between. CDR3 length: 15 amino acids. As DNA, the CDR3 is TGTGCCAGCAGCCCCCAGGGGCGCCTCAACTATGGCTACACCTTC. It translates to CASSPQGRLNYGYTF.

The CDR3 DNA reads as TGTGCCAGCAGCTTAGAGCGGCAAGGGTCGAGCTCCTACAATGAGCAGTTCTTC. Protein sequence: CASSLERQGSSSYNEQFF. The rearrangement uses TRBV7-6 and TRBJ2-1, with a weak D call TRBD2 (5 bases). CDR3 length equals 18 residues. Trimming shortened V by 1 base and J by 0 bases, and 16 bases separated the two germline ends. Germline CDR1 SGHVS, CDR2 FNYEAQ. Supplemented by reference TRBV7-6 and TRBJ2-1, the full variable domain reads GAGVSQSPRYKVTKRGQDVALRCDPISGHVSLYWYRQALGQGPEFLTYFNYEAQQDKSGLPNDRFSAERPEGSISTLTIQRTEQRDSAMYRCASSLERQGSSSYNEQFFGPGTRLTVL.

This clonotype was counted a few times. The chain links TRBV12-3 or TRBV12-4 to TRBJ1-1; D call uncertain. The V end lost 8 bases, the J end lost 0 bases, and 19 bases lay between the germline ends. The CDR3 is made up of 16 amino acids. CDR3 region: CASRGGPQGMNTEAFF. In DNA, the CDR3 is TGTGCCAGCCGTGGTGGCCCCCAAGGGATGAACACTGAAGCTTTCTTT.

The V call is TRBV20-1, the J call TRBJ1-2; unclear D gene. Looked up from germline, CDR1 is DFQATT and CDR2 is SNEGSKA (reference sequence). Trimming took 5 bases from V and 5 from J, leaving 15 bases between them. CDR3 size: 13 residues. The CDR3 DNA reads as TGCAGTGCTGGTGGACTCCTGGGATATGGCTACACCTTC. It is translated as CSAGGLLGYGYTF.

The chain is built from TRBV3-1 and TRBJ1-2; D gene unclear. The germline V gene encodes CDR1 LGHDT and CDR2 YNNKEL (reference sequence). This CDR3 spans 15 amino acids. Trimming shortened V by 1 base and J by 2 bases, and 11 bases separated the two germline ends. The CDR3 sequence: CASSQVMGWNYGYTF. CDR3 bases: TGTGCCAGCAGCCAAGTGATGGGGTGGAACTATGGCTACACCTTC.

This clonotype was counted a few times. The CDR3 reads CASSYSGQRASGELFF. CDR3 nucleotide sequence: TGTGCCAGCAGTTACTCGGGACAAAGGGCCTCCGGGGAGCTGTTTTTT. The chain joins TRBV6-6 to TRBJ2-2; D possibly corresponds to TRBD1 (6 bases). This CDR3 is built from 16 residues. Germline V lookup: CDR1 MNHNY, CDR2 SVGAGI (reference sequence). Trimming took off 0 bases at V and 6 bases at J, with 14 bases between the two ends.

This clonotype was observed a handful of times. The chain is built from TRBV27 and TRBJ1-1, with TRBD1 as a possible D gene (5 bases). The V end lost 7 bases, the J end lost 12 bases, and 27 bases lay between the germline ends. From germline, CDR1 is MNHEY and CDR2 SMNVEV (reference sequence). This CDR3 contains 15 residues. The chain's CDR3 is CASTGIESNRGKTFF. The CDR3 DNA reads TGTGCCAGCACCGGAATTGAGAGTAATCGGGGGAAAACTTTCTTT.

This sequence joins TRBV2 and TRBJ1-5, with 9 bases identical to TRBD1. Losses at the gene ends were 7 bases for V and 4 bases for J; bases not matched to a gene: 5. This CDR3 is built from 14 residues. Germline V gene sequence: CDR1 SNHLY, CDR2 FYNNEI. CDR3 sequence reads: CASNPGQGNQPQHF. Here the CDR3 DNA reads TGTGCCAGCAACCCAGGACAGGGGAATCAGCCCCAGCATTTT.

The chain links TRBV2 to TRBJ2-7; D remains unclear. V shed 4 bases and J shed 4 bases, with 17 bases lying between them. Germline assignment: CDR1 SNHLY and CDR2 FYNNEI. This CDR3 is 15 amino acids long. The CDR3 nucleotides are TGTGCCAGCAGTGTAGATGGGAATGCGTGGTACGAGCAGTACTTC. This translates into CASSVDGNAWYEQYF.

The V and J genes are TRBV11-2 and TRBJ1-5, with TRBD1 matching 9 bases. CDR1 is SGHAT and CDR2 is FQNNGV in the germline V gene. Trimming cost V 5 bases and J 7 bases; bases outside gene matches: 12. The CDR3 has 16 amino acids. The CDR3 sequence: CASSGGQGGGRQPQHF. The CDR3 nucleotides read TGTGCCAGCAGCGGGGGACAGGGAGGTGGGCGCCAGCCCCAGCATTTT.

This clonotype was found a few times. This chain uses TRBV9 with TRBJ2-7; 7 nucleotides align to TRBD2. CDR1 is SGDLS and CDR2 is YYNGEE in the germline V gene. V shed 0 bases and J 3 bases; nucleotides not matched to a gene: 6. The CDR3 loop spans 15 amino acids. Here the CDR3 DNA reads TGTGCCAGCAGCGTAGGAAGCGGGATTAGCTACGAGCAGTACTTC. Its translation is CASSVGSGISYEQYF.

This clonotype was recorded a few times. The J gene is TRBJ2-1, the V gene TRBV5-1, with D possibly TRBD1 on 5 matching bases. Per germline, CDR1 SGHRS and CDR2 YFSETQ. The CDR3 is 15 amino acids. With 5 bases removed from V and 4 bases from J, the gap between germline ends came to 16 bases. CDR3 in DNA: TGCGCCAGCAGGACCGACTGGGGCCAGTACAATGAGCAGTTCTTC. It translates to CASRTDWGQYNEQFF.

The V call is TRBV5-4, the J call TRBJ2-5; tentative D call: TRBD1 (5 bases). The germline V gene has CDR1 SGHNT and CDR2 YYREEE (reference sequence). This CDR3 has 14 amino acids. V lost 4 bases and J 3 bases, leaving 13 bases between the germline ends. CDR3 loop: CASSAQQEKETQYF. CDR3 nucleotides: TGTGCCAGCAGCGCCCAACAGGAGAAAGAGACCCAGTACTTC.